Listed below are T cell receptor beta chains from one sample, sequenced in a study of cytomegalovirus exposure and HLA in healthy donors. Clones were sequenced by immunoSEQ multiplex PCR, and TCRdb holds only the in-frame ones, with some missing. Here the sample spans 180,000 or so clones, less than 80% being singletons. Sequenced material: PBMCs. The receptors derive from a man aged 35-49 years in good health and CMV-seronegative. Each CDR3 is given with its conserved first and last residue. D genes are given only for firm matches. Not every row has a clone size; where given, it reads once, few, many or a size class.

J gene: TRBJ2-1
D gene: -
V gene: TRBV5-1
clone size: -
CDR3 protein: CASSGGVGGPYNEQFF
CDR3 DNA: TGCGCCAGCAGCGGGGGTGTGGGGGGGCCCTACAATGAGCAGTTCTTC

J gene: TRBJ2-7
D gene: -
V gene: TRBV19
clone size: few
CDR3 protein: CATSAQPGSYEQYF
CDR3 DNA: TGTGCCACTTCTGCGCAACCGGGCTCCTACGAGCAGTACTTC

J gene: TRBJ2-5
D gene: TRBD1
V gene: TRBV5-1
clone size: -
CDR3 protein: CASSLAGQGVGETQYF
CDR3 DNA: TGCGCCAGCAGCTTGGCGGGACAGGGGGTTGGGGAGACCCAGTACTTC

J gene: TRBJ2-7
D gene: TRBD2
V gene: TRBV2
clone size: -
CDR3 protein: CASSRLAGPLEQYF
CDR3 DNA: TGTGCCAGCAGTCGACTAGCGGGACCCCTCGAGCAGTACTTC

J gene: TRBJ2-5
D gene: TRBD2
V gene: TRBV29-1
clone size: -
CDR3 protein: CSVRLAGVQETQYF
CDR3 DNA: TGCAGCGTGAGACTAGCGGGGGTCCAAGAGACCCAGTACTTC

J gene: TRBJ2-7
D gene: -
V gene: TRBV7-2
clone size: -
CDR3 protein: CASSRYHTGSSYEQYF
CDR3 DNA: TGTGCCAGCAGCCGATACCATACAGGGAGCTCCTACGAGCAGTACTTC

J gene: TRBJ1-2
D gene: TRBD1
V gene: TRBV7-2
clone size: few
CDR3 protein: CASSSGQGRGYTF
CDR3 DNA: TGTGCCAGCAGCTCCGGACAGGGTAGGGGCTACACCTTC

J gene: TRBJ2-7
D gene: TRBD2
V gene: TRBV10-3
clone size: -
CDR3 protein: CAISEWTSGRSSSYEQYF
CDR3 DNA: TGTGCCATCAGTGAGTGGACTAGCGGGAGATCAAGCTCCTACGAGCAGTACTTC

J gene: TRBJ2-3
D gene: -
V gene: TRBV7-3
clone size: -
CDR3 protein: CSSSLSVDDTQYF
CDR3 DNA: TGTTCCAGCAGCTTAAGCGTCGATGATACGCAGTATTTT

J gene: TRBJ2-3
D gene: TRBD2
V gene: TRBV5-4
clone size: -
CDR3 protein: CASSFPGTSLASGTDTQYF
CDR3 DNA: TGTGCCAGCAGCTTCCCCGGGACTAGTCTTGCTTCTGGCACAGATACGCAGTATTTT

J gene: TRBJ2-3
D gene: -
V gene: TRBV5-1
clone size: -
CDR3 protein: CASSLEAGTQYF
CDR3 DNA: TGCGCCAGCAGCTTAGAAGCGGGTACGCAGTATTTT

J gene: TRBJ1-4
D gene: TRBD1
V gene: TRBV10-3
clone size: few
CDR3 protein: CAISEAPGTGNEKLFF
CDR3 DNA: TGTGCCATCAGTGAGGCCCCCGGGACAGGGAATGAAAAACTGTTTTTT

J gene: TRBJ2-2
D gene: TRBD2
V gene: TRBV27
clone size: -
CDR3 protein: CASSPYSGTVGLAGAGELFF
CDR3 DNA: TGTGCCAGCAGTCCTTACTCCGGGACAGTGGGACTAGCGGGCGCCGGGGAGCTGTTTTTT

J gene: TRBJ2-1
D gene: -
V gene: TRBV7-9
clone size: -
CDR3 protein: CASSLGSGARRWYNEQFF
CDR3 DNA: TGTGCCAGCAGCTTAGGAAGCGGCGCTAGACGTTGGTACAATGAGCAGTTCTTC

J gene: TRBJ2-5
D gene: TRBD2
V gene: TRBV5-1
clone size: -
CDR3 protein: CASSLSRGEETQYF
CDR3 DNA: TGCGCCAGCAGCTTGTCGCGGGGGGAAGAGACCCAGTACTTC

J gene: TRBJ1-3
D gene: -
V gene: TRBV30
clone size: once
CDR3 protein: CAWIGGLSGNTIYF
CDR3 DNA: TGTGCCTGGATTGGCGGCCTCTCTGGAAACACCATATATTTT

J gene: TRBJ2-7
D gene: TRBD1
V gene: TRBV19
clone size: -
CDR3 protein: CASSFTSGQGKAYEQYF
CDR3 DNA: TGTGCCAGTAGTTTCACCTCGGGACAGGGGAAGGCCTACGAGCAGTACTTC

J gene: TRBJ2-3
D gene: TRBD2
V gene: TRBV5-1
clone size: -
CDR3 protein: CASSLGRTSGELTDTQYF
CDR3 DNA: TGCGCCAGCAGCTTGGGCCGGACTAGCGGGGAACTCACAGATACGCAGTATTTT

J gene: TRBJ1-2
D gene: TRBD1
V gene: TRBV11-1
clone size: once
CDR3 protein: CASSPQGTYGYTF
CDR3 DNA: TGTGCCAGCAGCCCACAGGGGACCTATGGCTACACCTTC

J gene: TRBJ2-7
D gene: TRBD2
V gene: TRBV29-1
clone size: few
CDR3 protein: CSVVSGSVLEQYF
CDR3 DNA: TGCAGCGTTGTTAGCGGGAGTGTCCTCGAGCAGTACTTC

J gene: TRBJ2-1
D gene: TRBD2
V gene: TRBV4-3
clone size: once
CDR3 protein: CASSQDLSSGSSEQFF
CDR3 DNA: TGCGCCAGCAGCCAAGATCTGAGTAGCGGGAGTTCTGAGCAGTTCTTC

J gene: TRBJ2-7
D gene: -
V gene: TRBV29-1
clone size: -
CDR3 protein: CSVEELYGQGNQYF
CDR3 DNA: TGCAGCGTTGAAGAGCTATATGGGCAGGGGAATCAGTACTTC

J gene: TRBJ2-5
D gene: TRBD2
V gene: TRBV15
clone size: -
CDR3 protein: CATSRDPASGGPRGTQYF
CDR3 DNA: TGTGCCACCAGCAGAGATCCGGCTAGCGGGGGGCCACGGGGGACCCAGTACTTC

J gene: TRBJ2-1
D gene: -
V gene: TRBV7-2
clone size: few
CDR3 protein: CASRQAIHEQFF
CDR3 DNA: TGTGCCAGCAGACAAGCGATCCATGAGCAGTTCTTC

J gene: TRBJ2-2
D gene: TRBD2
V gene: TRBV5-1
clone size: -
CDR3 protein: CASSLGLAGGRDTGELFF
CDR3 DNA: TGCGCCAGCAGCTTGGGACTAGCGGGGGGCCGGGACACCGGGGAGCTGTTTTTT

J gene: TRBJ2-1
D gene: TRBD2
V gene: TRBV7-2
clone size: few
CDR3 protein: CASSLVTSVEQFF
CDR3 DNA: TGTGCCAGCAGCTTAGTGACTAGCGTTGAGCAGTTCTTC

J gene: TRBJ2-7
D gene: -
V gene: TRBV21-1
clone size: -
CDR3 protein: CASSRLGRTRLLYEQYF
CDR3 DNA: TGTGCCAGCAGCAGGTTAGGTCGGACTAGACTTCTCTACGAGCAGTACTTC